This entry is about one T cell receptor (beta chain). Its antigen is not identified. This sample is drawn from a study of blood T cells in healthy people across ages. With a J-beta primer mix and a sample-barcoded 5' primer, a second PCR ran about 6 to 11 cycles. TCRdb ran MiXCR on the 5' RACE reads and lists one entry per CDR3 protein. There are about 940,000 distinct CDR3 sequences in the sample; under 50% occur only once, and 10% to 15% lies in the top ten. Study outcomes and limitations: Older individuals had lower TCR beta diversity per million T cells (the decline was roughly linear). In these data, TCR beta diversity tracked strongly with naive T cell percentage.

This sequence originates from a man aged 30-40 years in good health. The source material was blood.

CDR3 nucleotides: TGCAGCGTTGAGGCCAGATTCACCGGGGAGCTGTTTTTT. Protein product: CSVEARFTGELFF. The V call is TRBV29-1, the J call TRBJ2-2; D not resolved. Per germline, CDR1 SQVTM and CDR2 ANQGSEA. V was trimmed by 3 bases and J by 4 bases, leaving 9 bases between them. CDR3 length: 13 residues.